The 21 T cell receptor beta chains listed next were all sequenced from one sample in a study of blood T cell repertoires in COVID-19. The protocol was immunoSEQ multiplex PCR, while the TCRdb copy is restricted to in-frame clones and leaves out a portion. The repertoire has about 94,000 clones, around 72% of them found once; the top ten carry just under 4%. Sequencing was done on a sample of peripheral blood. The receptors were sampled from a man in his 70s with COVID-19, enrolled during active disease.

This clone was observed a single time. This rearrangement joins TRBV9 to TRBJ2-2, with D possibly matching TRBD2 (5 bases). CDR1 is SGDLS, CDR2 YYNGEE, per germline. The CDR3 is 15 residues long. The V gene lost 0 bases and the J gene lost 5 bases, with 11 bases spanning the gap. The CDR3 protein is CASSVGGRGTGELFF. The CDR3 bases are TGTGCCAGCAGCGTAGGTGGGAGAGGGACCGGGGAGCTGTTTTTT.

The V gene is TRBV4-3, the J gene TRBJ2-7; a weak D match, TRBD1 (5 bases). The ends were cut back, 1 base at V and 3 bases at J, with 16 bases in the middle. Germline V gene sequence: CDR1 LGHNA, CDR2 YSLEER. This CDR3 comprises 16 residues. CDR3 in amino acids: CASSQVFSPGYYEQYF. The CDR3 DNA reads TGCGCCAGCAGCCAAGTTTTCTCCCCAGGGTACTACGAGCAGTACTTC.

The CDR3 DNA is TGTGCCACCAGCAGAGGCGGGAGCGCATACAATGAGCAGTTCTTC. This codes for CATSRGGSAYNEQFF. The rearrangement links TRBV15 to TRBJ2-1; 7 bases align to TRBD2. CDR1 is LNHNV and CDR2 is YYDKDF in the germline V gene (reference sequence). The CDR3 is 15 residues long. J gave up 4 bases and V 1 base, and 4 bases lay outside the gene matches.

The CDR3 nucleotides are TGTGCCAGCAGCGTATTTCAGGGGCAGGGAAGCAATCAGCCCCAGCATTTT. Translated, it gives CASSVFQGQGSNQPQHF. The V and J genes are TRBV7-2 and TRBJ1-5; a weak D match, TRBD1 (6 bases). V lost 5 bases and J lost 1, with 18 bases in between. This CDR3 is 17 amino acids long. Germline assignment: CDR1 SGHTA and CDR2 FQGNSA.

As for this clone: The final CDR3 position lacks the conserved phenylalanine or tryptophan, pointing to a likely read error. It is unclear where the CDR3 begins or ends on the DNA, so no DNA is shown, and the CDR3 is as TCRdb lists it. The J gene is TRBJ2-3, the V gene TRBV6-4; TRBD1 is the table's D call, not checked against the DNA. From germline, CDR1 is MRHNA and CDR2 SNTAGT. Counting both end residues, the CDR3 totals 13 amino acids. Here the CDR3 reads CARRPGWVQGVVI.

The CDR3 DNA reads as TGTGCCAGCAGCTTGGTACCAGGTACCACTGAAGCTTTCTTT. Amino acids: CASSLVPGTTEAFF. The rearrangement uses TRBV5-5 and TRBJ1-1; D unresolved. This CDR3 region has 14 residues. Germline V gives CDR1 SGHKS, CDR2 YYEKEE (reference sequence). Trimming left V 0 bases short and J 4 bases short, with 10 bases between.

J is TRBJ2-7 and V is TRBV6-2 or TRBV6-3; TRBD1 agrees at 10 bases. V lost 2 bases, J lost 0 bases, and 4 bases stayed unmatched. This CDR3 comprises 16 residues. Germline V CDR1 and CDR2: MNHEY, SVGEGT. CDR3 sequence reads: CASSYPWTGGSYEQYF. The DNA of the CDR3 is TGTGCCAGCAGTTACCCCTGGACAGGGGGCTCCTACGAGCAGTACTTC.

This rearrangement joins TRBV9 to TRBJ1-1; 8 bases match TRBD1. This CDR3 is 13 amino acids long. Trimming took 1 base from V and 4 from J; bases not matched to a gene: 0. CDR1 SGDLS and CDR2 YYNGEE come from the germline V gene. The CDR3 is CASSVTGGTEAFF. The CDR3 region has the DNA TGTGCCAGCAGCGTAACAGGGGGCACTGAAGCTTTCTTT.

The chain couples TRBV28 to TRBJ1-4, with 9 bases fitting TRBD1. J gave up 2 bases and V 7 bases, and 5 bases lay outside the gene matches. Germline V CDR1 and CDR2: MDHEN, SYDVKM. The CDR3 is 15 residues long. The DNA for the CDR3 is TGTGCCAGCATCAAACAGGGGGCGACTAATGAAAAACTGTTTTTT. Its protein product is CASIKQGATNEKLFF.

The chain joins TRBV5-4 to TRBJ2-4; D ambiguous. This CDR3 spans 12 amino acids. The V end was cut by 1 base, the J end by 9 bases, with 8 bases between. Per the germline V gene, CDR1 is SGHNT and CDR2 is YYREEE (reference sequence). The CDR3 DNA follows: TGTGCCAGCAGCTTGACAGATAGCATTCAGTACTTC. It specifies CASSLTDSIQYF.

This chain links TRBV6-2 or TRBV6-3 with TRBJ2-7; a possible D gene is TRBD2 (7 bases). Germline V gives CDR1 MNHEY, CDR2 SVGEGT. The CDR3 sequence is 15 residues long. V lost 6 bases to trimming and J lost 0 bases, with 15 bases between them. The CDR3 reads CASSMRGGASYEQYF. DNA of the CDR3: TGTGCCAGCAGCATGAGGGGGGGTGCCTCCTACGAGCAGTACTTC.

V usage is TRBV28 and J usage is TRBJ1-5, with 9 nucleotides matching TRBD1. The CDR3 sequence is 17 residues long. With 3 bases clipped from V and 7 bases from J, the junction kept 13 bases outside the gene matches. Germline V gene sequence: CDR1 MDHEN, CDR2 SYDVKM. CDR3 nucleotide sequence: TGTGCCAGCAGTTTGCTTCCGCAAACAGGGGGCTGGCAGCCCCAGCATTTT. Amino acid sequence: CASSLLPQTGGWQPQHF.

The gene calls are TRBV28 and TRBJ1-6, with D maybe TRBD1 (6 bases). V was trimmed by 10 bases and J by 6 bases, leaving 13 bases between them. Per the germline V gene, CDR1 is MDHEN and CDR2 is SYDVKM. The CDR3 sequence is 13 residues long. CDR3 amino acids: CATQGDLNSPLHF. The CDR3, as DNA: TGTGCCACACAGGGTGATCTTAATTCACCCCTCCACTTT.

This chain connects TRBV27 to TRBJ2-5, with 8 bases that match TRBD2. Germline CDR1 MNHEY, CDR2 SMNVEV (reference sequence). After removal of 2 bases from V and 6 bases from J, the junction contained 11 bases not matched to a gene. The length of the CDR3 is 16 residues. In nucleotides, the CDR3 is TGTGCCAGCAGTTTAGATGCAGCGGGAGCCCCCAAGACCCAGTACTTC. Its translation: CASSLDAAGAPKTQYF.

The chain employs TRBV7-2 and TRBJ2-1, with 10 bases identical to TRBD2. The CDR3 contains 15 residues. The germline CDR1 and CDR2 sequences are SGHTA and FQGNSA. The V segment lost 5 bases and the J segment 6 bases; nucleotides outside the gene matches: 7. CDR3 amino acids: CASSLTSGIRNEQFF. For the CDR3, the DNA is TGTGCCAGCAGCCTAACTAGCGGGATTCGCAATGAGCAGTTCTTC.

The V and J genes are TRBV5-1 and TRBJ2-1, with TRBD2 identical over 10 bases. CDR1 is SGHRS, CDR2 YFSETQ, per germline. Trimming took 4 bases from V and 8 from J; bases not matched to a gene: 9. This CDR3 is built from 15 residues. The CDR3 spells CASSPRAGGPHEQFF. For the CDR3, the DNA is TGCGCCAGCAGCCCTCGAGCGGGAGGGCCACATGAGCAGTTCTTC. The whole variable domain, filled in from reference TRBV5-1 and TRBJ2-1, reads KAGVTQTPRYLIKTRGQQVTLSCSPISGHRSVSWYQQTPGQGLQFLFEYFSETQRNKGNFPGRFSGRQFSNSRSEMNVSTLELGDSALYLCASSPRAGGPHEQFFGPGTRLTVL.

The J gene is TRBJ2-3, the V gene TRBV6-2 or TRBV6-3; D unclear. CDR1 is MNHEY, CDR2 SVGEGT, per germline. There are 13 residues in the CDR3. V was pared by 4 bases and J by 0 bases, with 5 bases between. The CDR3 DNA is TGTGCCAGCAGTTTAGTTAGCACAGATACGCAGTATTTT. Residues: CASSLVSTDTQYF.

This rearrangement joins TRBV13 to TRBJ2-7, with a tentative D call TRBD2 (6 bases). From germline, CDR1 is PRHDT and CDR2 FYEKMQ (reference sequence). With 4 bases removed from V and 7 bases from J, the gap between germline ends came to 17 bases. CDR3 length: 14 residues. The CDR3 loop reads CASSSGSWSGEQYF. CDR3 bases: TGTGCCAGCAGCTCCGGGAGTTGGTCTGGAGAGCAGTACTTC.

This clone occurred a few times. V is TRBV9 and J is TRBJ2-5; the D gene is possibly TRBD1 (6 bases). Germline CDR1 and CDR2: SGDLS and YYNGEE. V gave up 0 bases and J gave up 4 bases, with 10 bases separating them. The CDR3 length is 14 residues. The CDR3, as DNA: TGTGCCAGCAGCGTAGCTCACAGGGCAGAGACCCAGTACTTC. Translation: CASSVAHRAETQYF. Full variable domain (rest looked up from reference TRBV9 and TRBJ2-5): DSGVTQTPKHLITATGQRVTLRCSPRSGDLSVYWYQQSLDQGLQFLIQYYNGEERAKGNILERFSAQQFPDLHSELNLSSLELGDSALYFCASSVAHRAETQYFGPGTRLLVL.

This clone was found a few times. This chain joins TRBV6-7 and TRBJ2-3, with D perhaps matching TRBD2 (6 bases). TRBV6-7 is recorded as an ORF, its role being uncertain. V gave up 8 bases and J gave up 2 bases, with 17 bases separating them. This CDR3 is 15 amino acids long. The CDR3 protein is CASGRQRPHTDTQYF. The CDR3 nucleotides read TGTGCCAGCGGGAGGCAGAGGCCACACACAGATACGCAGTATTTT.

This clone showed up just a few times. CDR3 DNA sequence: TGTGCCAGCAGTTTATCGGCCCCTAGCGGGAGCGGTCTAGGCGAGCAGTACTTC. Its translation: CASSLSAPSGSGLGEQYF. This chain uses TRBV27 with TRBJ2-7; the match to TRBD2 covers 10 bases. J lost 6 bases, V lost 0 bases, and 14 bases had no gene match. Germline values: CDR1 MNHEY, CDR2 SMNVEV (reference sequence). The CDR3 is made up of 18 amino acids.